This T cell receptor beta chain comes out of a study of CD8 T cells in ankylosing spondylitis (dated by TCRdb to 2016 to 2017). A note on the overall study: To find TCR variants linked to disease, the study profiled T cell receptor beta repertoires in ankylosing spondylitis patients and healthy donors. The full study cohort was made up of about 25 ankylosing spondylitis patients and 108 healthy donors. Peripheral blood was sampled, and synovial fluid was additionally collected from ankylosing spondylitis patients.

This clonotype was counted ten times or more. No cognate antigen has been identified for it. Base qualities are not provided; no much larger clone lies one nucleotide away. Beyond this particular receptor, the publication reports: A TCR beta motif made up of eight or nine highly homologous amino acid variants appeared to be characteristic of blood from ankylosing spondylitis patients. The disease-linked clones showed a CD8+ phenotype and occurred at relatively low frequencies in peripheral blood. Some motif variants had previously been reported in the synovial fluid and blood of reactive arthritis patients, which suggests shared mechanisms of disease initiation. Significant enrichment of the disease-linked clones was reported in matched synovial fluid samples from ankylosing spondylitis patients.

TCRdb lists the instrument as Illumina HiSeq 2500. Quantitative 5'-RACE with molecular barcodes was used to prepare TCR beta libraries. The paper's processing steps were these. A new computational method, built on a probabilistic model of VDJ rearrangement, was used to identify disease-linked TCR variants. The public reads were run again by TCRdb, first through fastp at Q25 and then through MiXCR, and only productive beta chains were kept. Each entry is one CDR3 protein sequence, shown with its most common DNA and genes. The V and J calls were not made by the authors but by TCRdb's processing. This sample comprises 100,000 to 150,000 distinct CDR3 sequences, about 6.4% of them detected only once. Of the sample, 12% is held by the ten largest clones. Input material: blood, either unsorted or a sorted T cell fraction (not recorded which). This sequence originates from a male donor with ankylosing spondylitis or in good health (not recorded which).

The bases are TGTGCCACCAGCCCAATAAGCGGGAGGAACACCGGGGAGCTGTTTTTT. Its coded protein is CATSPISGRNTGELFF. In this chain, TRBV15 is recombined with TRBJ2-2, and 8 junctional nucleotides match TRBD2. CDR1 LNHNV and CDR2 YYDKDF are derived from the germline V gene (reference sequence). The CDR3 covers 16 residues, taking in both the cysteine and the phenylalanine. The only DNA kept is the CDR3, 48 bases in frame from the first base. Compared with germline, V lacks 5 bases and J lacks 1 base; bases without a gene match: 6.